This T cell receptor (beta chain) was retrieved from a study of identical twins. Template switching introduced a universal primer site, and the cDNA bore unique molecular identifiers. TCRdb called the 5' RACE reads again in MiXCR, with one record for every CDR3 protein. The sample includes hundreds of thousands of distinct CDR3 sequences, approximately 7% seen only once; the top ten take roughly 3.7%. A word on this clonotype: Antigen unknown.

Germline values: CDR1 PRHDT, CDR2 FYEKMQ (reference sequence). V was shortened by 2 bases and J by 3 bases, with 11 bases between the two germline ends. This CDR3 region has 14 residues. Overall study findings and caveats: High-abundance cord blood beta clonotypes had fewer insertions; memory repertoires showed none. The degree of excess twin sharing was weaker in beta out-of-frame sequences.

These same records also appear under a second study, on yellow fever vaccine responses in identical twins. In that study: Reportedly, twins' vaccine T cell responses looked partly convergent and partly personalized.

The sample was memory (CD45RO+) T cells sorted from blood. The chain uses TRBV13 and TRBJ2-7; unclear D gene. The receptor was isolated from a woman younger than 30 in good health. CDR3 region: CASSLKSIHYEQYF. The CDR3 nucleotides are TGTGCCAGCAGCTTAAAAAGTATTCACTACGAGCAGTACTTC.